This T cell receptor beta chain was retrieved from a study of cytomegalovirus exposure and HLA in healthy donors (dated by TCRdb to the late 2010s). For context, the study as a whole: In an earlier analysis of around 540 of the donors, 250 to 350 Gb of sequence data and about 110 million unique TCR beta sequences from 180 million or so T cells were reported. Around 300 gigabases of sequencing data and some 85 million unique TCR sequences were included in an early release covering about 700 HLA-typed donors. Of the roughly 400 genotyped donors, 65% to 90% fell in the genetic ancestry cluster associated with self-reported Caucasian donors. The study aimed to test whether signatures of past pathogen exposure could be identified by cataloging public T cell receptors. The study used immunosequencing to profile the T cell repertoires of 670 or so subjects and linked those repertoires to cytomegalovirus serostatus. Besides the first cohort of 666 subjects, a separate validation cohort made up of over a hundred different subjects was used. High-throughput TCR immunosequencing, statistical association of individual TCRs with disease status, and machine learning were combined to predict cytomegalovirus infection status. In a later analysis, previously published TCR beta repertoires from about 670 donors were re-analyzed and high-resolution HLA genotyping was added so that TCR occurrence patterns could be studied. Rather than drawing on any new phenotypic data, the later analysis identified candidate immune exposures from TCR beta sequences and the way those sequences occurred across donors. To decide whether each TCR beta V gene segment behaved as functional or pseudogenic, an earlier analysis of some 580 of the donors relied on high-throughput TCR beta sequencing. Donor age, sex, ethnicity and CMV serostatus were collected together with the repertoire data. A later genetic analysis took genome-wide SNP genotypes for about three fifths of the roughly 670 donors and used that subset as a discovery cohort. Every repertoire in the discovery cohort had been generated on one and the same sequencing platform. Class I and class II HLA loci were covered by the typing at four-digit resolution. The number of typed donors differed by locus: roughly 629-640 for A, B, C, DRB1 and DQB1; approximately 520 for DQA1; approximately 600 for DPA1; and some 470 for DPB1. Several DR-DQ haplotypes were treated as single units for association and clustering because of strong linkage in the cohort. On average, 235,054 unique TCR beta nucleotide sequences were sequenced per donor among several hundred genotyped donors of the cohort, with roughly a sixth of those sequences being non-productive.

The library was obtained by the immunoSEQ multiplex PCR assay. For the multiplex PCR, a mixture combining 60 forward primers for TCR Vbeta segments and 13 reverse primers for TCR Jbeta segments was used. The CDR3 region of rearranged TCR beta genes was amplified from genomic DNA with a multiplex PCR assay. On the Illumina HiSeq System, the amplified TCR beta libraries were sequenced as 87-base-pair reads. The study's own analysis went as follows. Across the 666 repertoires, a later analysis counted tens of millions of unique TCR beta chains, around 11 million of which were shared by at least two donors. Raw reads were error-corrected and collapsed into unique sequences with a nearest-neighbor algorithm that merged closely related sequences to remove PCR and sequencing errors. Alignment of CDR3 sequences to IMGT reference sequences was used to assign V, D and J gene segments. For a sequence to be retained, a match of at least six nucleotides to both a V gene segment and a J gene segment was required. Rearrangements were called productive when the CDR3 lacked stop codons and stayed in frame with V and J; all others were non-productive. CDR3 was defined according to IMGT convention as the region running from the second conserved V-encoded cysteine to the conserved J-encoded phenylalanine. The earlier analysis of approximately 590 of the donors excluded any sequence lacking an unambiguous match to a single V gene segment. An earlier analysis of about 590 of the donors classified V segments as functional when productive rearrangements were above 56.7% and as segregating when the standard deviation between donors was above 5%. A statistical classification framework was developed to diagnose cytomegalovirus status using the catalog of TCR beta chain sequences. V and J gene assignment, in a later analysis, came from comparing TCR nucleotide sequences with IMGT/GENE-DB human TR gene sequences. Using the TCRdist pipeline, a later analysis assigned CDR3 sequences along with most-parsimonious VDJ recombination scenarios. A later analysis defined each TCR beta chain by its CDR3 amino acid sequence plus V-gene family, and excluded reads lacking a unique V-gene family. A later analysis removed over 500 highly shared, low-generation-probability nucleotide sequences to deal with suspected cross-contamination and a sequencing artifact. In a later analysis, a clonal expansion index was calculated for each public chain from normalized within-repertoire ranks of inferred template counts. A later analysis computed generation probabilities with a VDJ recombination model fitted to out-of-frame rearrangements, and checked the results against IGoR. In a later analysis, hypergeometric tests were used to score TCR-TCR, TCR-HLA and TCR-CMV co-occurrence, with a repertoire-size bias correction applied to TCR pairs. A later analysis estimated false discovery rates by permuting HLA or CMV assignments 20 times. In a later analysis, co-occurring TCRs were grouped using DBSCAN, with TCRdist sequence similarity added in when clustering inside HLA-allele-positive subsets. For co-occurrence clustering, repertoires with fewer than 30,000 or more than 120,000 public chains were excluded, along with five repertoires with anomalous nucleotide sharing. TCRdb took this table from immuneACCESS and kept in-frame rearrangements with V and J called. Such tables lack part of the clones; where checked against another copy, unresolved V genes explain under half of the gap, and the rest is unexplained. V, J and clone size were drawn from that table, and D and trimming were deduced from the DNA. The sample yields more than 150,000 clones; nearly 80% were counted once. The ten biggest clones cover 11% to 15% of the sample.

Beyond this particular receptor, the publication reports: In a later genetic analysis, fewer N-insertions in productive TCRs were reported among donors in an Asian-associated ancestry cluster than the roughly 700-donor mean. The presence/absence analyses assumed that sequencing depth was roughly uniform across donors, and that assumption may not be true. A further reported finding was that TCR beta sequences accurately predicted the HLA-A and HLA-B alleles for most subjects in the first cohort. In a later analysis, 16,951 TCR beta sequences were associated with specific HLA alleles at a false discovery rate of 0.05. A later analysis found that HLA-associated TCR beta chains were more clonally expanded and had lower generation probabilities than equally common non-associated chains. When HLA alleles, especially DR and DQ, strongly co-occurred, TCR associations were difficult to assign to individual alleles. For the cohort, immune exposure information was limited to CMV serostatus. Linkage disequilibrium might explain the correlated functional status among segregating V segments, but an unknown experimental factor could not be ruled out. Because HLA typing was unavailable for some donors at each locus, only the typed subset was used in association tests. V-gene and J-gene trimming of TCR beta chains was associated with a missense DCLRE1C variant in a later genetic analysis, and the association was replicated in an independent cohort. In this cohort, only TCR beta chains were sequenced, and detectable features were limited by the absence of alpha or paired-chain data. Because the 87-base-pair reads could not distinguish some IMGT-functional V segments, including TRBV6-2 and TRBV6-3, those segments were excluded. In a later analysis, several top co-occurrence clusters were reported to appear linked to parvovirus B19, influenza, CMV and Epstein-Barr virus. The classifier was reported to diagnose cytomegalovirus status with high specificity and sensitivity in both the original cohort and the validation cohort. Because counts were too low, around 18 rarely observed V segments, including chromosome 9 orphons, were left out of the earlier analysis of some 640 of the donors. Most CMV-associated TCR beta chains appeared to be HLA-restricted in a later analysis, and the HLA associations seemed to be driven largely by CMV exposure. The study listed 150 to 200 TCR beta chains as associated with cytomegalovirus. The sequencing pipeline was judged likely to have produced a cluster of highly shared sequence variants as a technical artifact. The authors suggested that the approach could potentially be generalized to other disease states and immunological phenotypes. A later analysis found that TCR association rates varied across HLA loci, with DRB1 alleles showing the most associated TCRs and HLA-C alleles the fewest. Most TCR sequences were seen in very few donors, while some public TCRs were found in many individuals. A few of the identified cytomegalovirus-associated TCR beta chains were confirmed in vitro to be specific for cytomegalovirus antigens. An earlier analysis of roughly 570 of the donors showed that most TCR beta V segments appeared in productive rearrangements either about 87% or about 30% of the time, which broadly matched IMGT annotations.

Its CDR3 holds 15 amino acids, cysteine through phenylalanine. The retained sequence is limited to the CDR3, 45 bases, with the frame set at the first base. CDR1 and CDR2 were assigned from the germline V gene as SGDLS and YYNGEE. V sheds 3 bases and J sheds 5 bases, leaving 14 bases between their ends. For this clone: Its antigen is not yet known. No quality values exist for individual bases; no much larger clone is one base distant.

The cohort was made up of 666 healthy bone marrow donors. Cohort members were all nominally healthy when sampled, although unrecorded immune exposures were likely present. The donor was CMV seropositive and belonged to the group of 250 to 300 seropositive cohort members. Every donor gave a peripheral blood sample, and the peripheral blood mononuclear cells from that sample were used for TCR beta sequencing. The Qiagen DNeasy Blood Extraction Kit was used to extract genomic DNA from the blood cell samples. The receptor was derived from a man aged 45-65 years in good health and CMV-seropositive. Sequenced: PBMCs. In this chain, TRBV9 is recombined with TRBJ1-4, with the D gene uncertain. The CDR3 protein is CASSARTGNNEKLFF. The DNA sequence is given as TGTGCCAGCAGCGCCCGGACTGGGAACAATGAAAAACTGTTTTTT. Here the CDR3 is joined to the reference TRBV9 and TRBJ1-4 genes, and the full variable domain is: DSGVTQTPKHLITATGQRVTLRCSPRSGDLSVYWYQQSLDQGLQFLIQYYNGEERAKGNILERFSAQQFPDLHSELNLSSLELGDSALYFCASSARTGNNEKLFFGSGTQLSVL.